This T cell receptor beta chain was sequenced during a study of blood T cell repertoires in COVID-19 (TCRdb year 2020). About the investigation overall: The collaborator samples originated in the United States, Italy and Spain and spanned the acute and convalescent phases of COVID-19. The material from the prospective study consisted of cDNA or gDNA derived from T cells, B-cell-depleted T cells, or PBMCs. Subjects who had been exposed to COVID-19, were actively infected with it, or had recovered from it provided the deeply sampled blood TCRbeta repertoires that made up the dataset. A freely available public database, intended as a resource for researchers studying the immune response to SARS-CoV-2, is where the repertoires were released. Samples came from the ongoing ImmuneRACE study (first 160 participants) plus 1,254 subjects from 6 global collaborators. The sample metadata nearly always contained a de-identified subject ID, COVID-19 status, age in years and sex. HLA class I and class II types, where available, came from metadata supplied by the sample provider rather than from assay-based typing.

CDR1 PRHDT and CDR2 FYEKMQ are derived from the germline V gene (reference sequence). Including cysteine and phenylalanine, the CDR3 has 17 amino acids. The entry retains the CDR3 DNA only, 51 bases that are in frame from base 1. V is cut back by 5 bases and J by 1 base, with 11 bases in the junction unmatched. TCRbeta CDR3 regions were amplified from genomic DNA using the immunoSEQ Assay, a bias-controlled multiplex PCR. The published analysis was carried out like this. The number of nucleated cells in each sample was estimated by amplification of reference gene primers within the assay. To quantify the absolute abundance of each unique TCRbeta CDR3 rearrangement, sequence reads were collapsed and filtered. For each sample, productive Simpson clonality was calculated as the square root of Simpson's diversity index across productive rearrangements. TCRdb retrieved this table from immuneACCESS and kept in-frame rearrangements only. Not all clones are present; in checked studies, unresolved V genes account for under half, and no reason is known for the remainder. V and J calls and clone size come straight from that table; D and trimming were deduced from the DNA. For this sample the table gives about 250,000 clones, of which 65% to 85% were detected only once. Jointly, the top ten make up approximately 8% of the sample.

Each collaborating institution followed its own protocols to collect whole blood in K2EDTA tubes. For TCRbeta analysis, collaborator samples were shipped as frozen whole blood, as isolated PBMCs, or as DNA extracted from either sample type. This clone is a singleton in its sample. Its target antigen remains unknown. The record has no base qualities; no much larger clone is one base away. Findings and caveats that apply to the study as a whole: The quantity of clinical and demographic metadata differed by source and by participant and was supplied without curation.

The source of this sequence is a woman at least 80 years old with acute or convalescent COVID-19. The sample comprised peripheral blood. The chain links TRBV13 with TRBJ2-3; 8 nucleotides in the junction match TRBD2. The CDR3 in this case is CASSPRREGLGTDTQYF. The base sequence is TGTGCCAGCAGCCCCCGCCGGGAGGGCCTCGGCACAGATACGCAGTATTTT.